The present entry profiles one T cell receptor beta chain with its context. What it binds is not known. The CDR3 spans 13 residues. V was pared by 6 bases and J by 3 bases, with 3 bases of the junction left unmatched. The germline gives CDR1 DFQATT, CDR2 SNEGSKA (reference sequence). TCR beta VDJ and CDR3 profiles were obtained from a genomic DNA template. TCRdb re-called the reads with MiXCR, one entry per CDR3 protein. The sample has 150,000 to 200,000 distinct CDR3 sequences, approximately 44% seen once. The data belong to a study of CD8+CD57+ T cells in acquired aplastic anemia. Whole-study findings and limits: The same twenty-nine CD8+ CDR3 sequences occurred in patients and in controls.

The specimen sequenced was sorted CD4+, CD8+, or CD8+CD57+ T cells (not recorded which) from PBMCs. The genes are TRBV20-1 and TRBJ2-7, with 12 nucleotides matching TRBD2. The clonotype comes from a human donor in good health. The CDR3 DNA reads as TGCAGTGCAACGGGACTAGCGGGCTACGAGCAGTACTTC. This encodes CSATGLAGYEQYF.